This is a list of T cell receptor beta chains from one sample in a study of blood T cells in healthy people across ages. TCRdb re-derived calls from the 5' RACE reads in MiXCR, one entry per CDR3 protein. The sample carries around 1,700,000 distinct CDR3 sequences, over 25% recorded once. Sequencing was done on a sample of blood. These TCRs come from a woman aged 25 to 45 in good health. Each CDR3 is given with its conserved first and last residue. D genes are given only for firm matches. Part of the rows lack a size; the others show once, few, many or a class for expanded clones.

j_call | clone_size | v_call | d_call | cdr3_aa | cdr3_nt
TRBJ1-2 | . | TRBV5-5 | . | CASIPGQTFYGYTF | TGTGCCAGCATCCCTGGGCAGACCTTCTATGGCTACACCTTC
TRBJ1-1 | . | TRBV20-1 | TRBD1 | CSARGYRGLGTEAFF | TGCAGTGCTAGAGGATACAGGGGGCTGGGCACTGAAGCTTTCTTT
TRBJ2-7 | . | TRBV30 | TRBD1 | CAWGTGVIYEQYF | TGTGCCTGGGGGACAGGGGTGATATACGAGCAGTACTTC
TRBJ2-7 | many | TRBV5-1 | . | CASSFDSDSYEQYF | TGCGCCAGCAGCTTCGACAGTGACTCCTACGAGCAGTACTTC
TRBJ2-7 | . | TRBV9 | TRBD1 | CASSALDRPYEQYF | TGTGCCAGCAGCGCATTGGACAGGCCCTACGAGCAGTACTTC
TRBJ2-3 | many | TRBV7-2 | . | CASSLSGVEDTQYF | TGTGCCAGCAGCTTATCGGGGGTTGAAGATACGCAGTATTTT
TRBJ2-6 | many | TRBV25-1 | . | CASSESEWGSGANVLTF | TGTGCCAGCAGTGAATCGGAATGGGGGTCTGGGGCCAACGTCCTGACTTTC
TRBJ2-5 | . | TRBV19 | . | CASRRDPLKETQYF | TGTGCCAGTAGGCGGGATCCCCTCAAGGAGACCCAGTACTTC
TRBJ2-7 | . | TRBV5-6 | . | CTSSMSSYEQYF | TGTACCAGCAGCATGAGCTCCTACGAGCAGTACTTC
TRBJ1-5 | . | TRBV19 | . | CASSISRVNQPQHF | TGTGCCAGTAGTATAAGCAGGGTAAATCAGCCCCAGCATTTT
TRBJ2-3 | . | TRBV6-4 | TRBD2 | CASSAGLAGAADTQYF | TGTGCCAGCAGTGCCGGACTAGCGGGAGCCGCAGATACGCAGTATTTT
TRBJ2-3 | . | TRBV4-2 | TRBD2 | CASSQDLLAGGSTDTQYF | TGTGCCAGCAGCCAAGATCTCCTAGCGGGGGGGAGCACAGATACGCAGTATTTT
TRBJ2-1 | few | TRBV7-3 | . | CASSLKSGGRGESNEQFF | TGTGCCAGCAGCTTAAAGTCCGGCGGTAGGGGGGAATCGAATGAGCAGTTCTTC
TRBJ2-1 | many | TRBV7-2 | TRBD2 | CASSPGLAGGQGSVEQFF | TGTGCCAGCAGCCCGGGACTAGCGGGAGGCCAAGGGTCGGTCGAGCAGTTCTTC
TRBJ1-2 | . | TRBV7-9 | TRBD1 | CAISTSTGGYGYTF | TGTGCCATCAGCACCTCAACAGGGGGCTATGGCTACACCTTC
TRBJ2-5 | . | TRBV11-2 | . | CASSFRLNRFQETQYF | TGTGCCAGCAGCTTTCGTTTGAACAGGTTCCAAGAGACCCAGTACTTC
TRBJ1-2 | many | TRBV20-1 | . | CSAPGPTRTVYGYTF | TGCAGTGCTCCCGGCCCAACAAGGACAGTCTATGGCTACACCTTC
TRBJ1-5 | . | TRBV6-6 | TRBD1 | CTSSFRDRVEPQHF | TGTACCAGCAGTTTCCGGGACAGGGTTGAGCCCCAGCATTTT
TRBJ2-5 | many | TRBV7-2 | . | CASSLEYETQYF | TGTGCCAGCAGCTTAGAGTACGAGACCCAGTACTTC
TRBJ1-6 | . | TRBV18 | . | CASSALDRSSYNSPLHF | TGTGCCAGCTCCGCTCTTGACAGGAGCTCCTATAATTCACCCCTCCACTTT
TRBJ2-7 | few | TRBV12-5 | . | CASWEAGTAYEQYF | TGTGCTAGCTGGGAAGCGGGCACAGCGTACGAGCAGTACTTC
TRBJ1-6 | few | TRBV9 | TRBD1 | CASSSRTGVNSPLHF | TGTGCCAGCAGCTCGCGGACAGGAGTAAATTCACCCCTCCACTTT
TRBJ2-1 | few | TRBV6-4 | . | CASSDRWAERGEQFF | TGTGCCAGCAGTGACCGTTGGGCAGAGAGGGGTGAGCAGTTCTTC
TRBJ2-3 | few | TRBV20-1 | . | CSAPPGTGDTQYF | TGCAGTGCCCCCCCGGGAACAGGCGATACGCAGTATTTT
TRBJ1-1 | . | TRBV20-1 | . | CSARPTGVMNTEAFF | TGCAGTGCTAGACCCACGGGGGTCATGAACACTGAAGCTTTCTTT
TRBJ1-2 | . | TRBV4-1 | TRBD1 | CASSPGQGVLYGYTF | TGCGCCAGCAGCCCGGGTCAGGGGGTTCTCTATGGCTACACCTTC
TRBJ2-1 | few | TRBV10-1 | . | CASSPTWDGANEQFF | TGCGCCAGCAGTCCGACGTGGGACGGGGCCAATGAGCAGTTCTTC
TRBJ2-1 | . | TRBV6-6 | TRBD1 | CASSYALTGGGEQFF | TGTGCCAGCAGTTACGCCCTGACAGGGGGCGGTGAGCAGTTCTTC
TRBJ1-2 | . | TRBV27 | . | CASSAPGSPYGYTF | TGTGCCAGCAGTGCCCCAGGAAGCCCCTATGGCTACACCTTC
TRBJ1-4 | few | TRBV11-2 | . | CASNGVTNEKLFF | TGTGCCAGCAACGGGGTGACTAATGAAAAACTGTTTTTT
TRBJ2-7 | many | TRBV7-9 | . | CASSFVQGYEQYF | TGTGCCAGCAGTTTCGTACAGGGATACGAGCAGTACTTC
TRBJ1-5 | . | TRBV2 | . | CASSVPGSNQPQHF | TGTGCCAGCAGTGTTCCAGGGAGCAATCAGCCCCAGCATTTT
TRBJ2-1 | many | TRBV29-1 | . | CSVANDLSYNEQFF | TGCAGCGTGGCGAACGATCTGTCCTACAATGAGCAGTTCTTC
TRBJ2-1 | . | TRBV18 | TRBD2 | CASSPPTSGIGEQFF | TGTGCCAGCTCACCACCGACTAGCGGGATAGGTGAGCAGTTCTTC
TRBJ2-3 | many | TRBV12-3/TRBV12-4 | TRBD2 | CASSFSGRGDTQYF | TGTGCCAGCAGTTTTAGCGGGAGAGGGGATACGCAGTATTTT
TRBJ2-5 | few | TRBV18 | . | CASKNGIAETQYF | TGTGCCAGCAAAAACGGGATCGCCGAGACCCAGTACTTC